The 10 T cell receptor beta chains below were found in one sample sequenced in a study of cytomegalovirus exposure and HLA in healthy donors. The PCR made use of 60 Vbeta and 13 Jbeta primers. Produced via immunoSEQ multiplex PCR; TCRdb's table is partial and in-frame only. Counted here are under 95,000 clones, around three quarters occurring once; the ten biggest clones make up approximately 5.6%. Sequencing input: PBMCs. These receptors all stem from a young man in good health and CMV-seropositive.

The rearrangement links TRBV9 to TRBJ1-5, with TRBD1 identical over 7 bases. This CDR3 contains 15 residues. V lost 0 bases to trimming and J lost 4 bases; unmatched junction nucleotides: 4. Per the germline V gene, CDR1 is SGDLS and CDR2 is YYNGEE. In DNA form, the CDR3 reads TGTGCCAGCAGCGTAGGGACAGGAGAGAATCAGCCCCAGCATTTT. Translating gives CASSVGTGENQPQHF.

The V call is TRBV6-5, the J call TRBJ2-3; 7 positions match TRBD2. This CDR3 is 14 amino acids long. Unmatched junction bases numbered 6, after V lost 7 bases and J lost 2 bases. The germline CDR1 and CDR2 sequences are MNHEY and SVGAGI. The CDR3 loop reads CASNGERDTDTQYF. CDR3 sequence (DNA): TGTGCCAGCAATGGCGAGCGGGACACAGATACGCAGTATTTT.

V is TRBV11-3 and J is TRBJ1-2; tentatively, D is TRBD1 (6 bases). The CDR3 sequence is 15 residues long. Between the trimmed V and J ends, which lost 2 bases and 2 bases, there was a span of 12 bases. Germline assignment: CDR1 SGHNT and CDR2 YENEEA. The CDR3 coding sequence is TGTGCCAGCAGCTTAAGGGACATTCCCAACTATGGCTACACCTTC. Residues: CASSLRDIPNYGYTF.

This clone was counted only a few times. The V call is TRBV4-1, the J call TRBJ2-1; 15 nucleotides align to TRBD2. The CDR3 consists of 18 residues. Trimming at V came to 0 bases and at J to 8 bases, leaving 8 bases not matched to a gene. The germline V gene encodes CDR1 MGHRA and CDR2 YSYEKL. The chain's CDR3 is CASSQESRTSGRGYEQFF. The CDR3 coding sequence is TGCGCCAGCAGCCAAGAGTCGCGGACTAGCGGGAGGGGGTATGAGCAGTTCTTC.

The CDR3 DNA follows: TGTGCCAGTAGTATTCAAGTAGCGGGAGCCGGCGAGCAGTACTTC. Translating it yields CASSIQVAGAGEQYF. The chain employs TRBV19 and TRBJ2-7, with 9 positions matching TRBD2. Germline V gives CDR1 LNHDA, CDR2 SQIVND (reference sequence). The CDR3 sequence is 15 residues long. V trimming: 3 bases; J trimming: 6 bases; junction bases outside the gene matches: 9.

The V gene is TRBV11-3, the J gene TRBJ2-5; 12 bases fit TRBD2. The trim removed 5 bases at V and 1 base at J, leaving 5 bases unmatched. This CDR3 is built from 16 residues. Germline-derived CDR1 and CDR2 are SGHNT and YENEEA. The CDR3 DNA is TGTGCCAGCAGCATTACTAGCGGGGGGTCCCAAGAGACCCAGTACTTC. It is translated as CASSITSGGSQETQYF.

This chain connects TRBV14 to TRBJ1-4; 8 bases are a match to TRBD1. The CDR3 is 15 amino acids. The V gene's germline CDR1 is SGHDN and CDR2 FVKESK. Trimming took 3 bases from V and 7 from J; bases not matched to a gene: 7. The CDR3 reads CASSHRTGTVEKLFF. The CDR3 region has the DNA TGTGCCAGCAGCCACCGGACAGGGACCGTTGAAAAACTGTTTTTT.

V is TRBV6-6 and J is TRBJ1-1, with a possible D match to TRBD1 (6 bases). CDR1 MNHNY and CDR2 SVGAGI come from the germline V gene (reference sequence). Trimming removed 2 bases at V and 4 bases at J, with 17 bases between. The CDR3 has 16 residues. Written as DNA, the CDR3 is TGTGCCAGCAGTTACACCCCGGGGGGGGGCGTCACTGAAGCTTTCTTT. Translating it yields CASSYTPGGGVTEAFF.

For this clone: Within the sample, other DNA sequences also encode this same CDR3. The chain uses TRBV7-2 and TRBJ2-7, with TRBD2 identical over 12 bases. The CDR3 is made up of 14 amino acids. J lost 4 bases, V lost 3 bases, and 1 base had no gene match. CDR1 is SGHTA and CDR2 is FQGNSA in the germline V gene. The chain's CDR3 is CASSLTSGSYEQYF. CDR3 nucleotides: TGTGCCAGCAGCTTGACTAGCGGGAGTTACGAGCAGTACTTC.

The V and J genes are TRBV19 and TRBJ2-2, with 7 bases fitting TRBD1. Germline-derived CDR1 and CDR2 are LNHDA and SQIVND (reference sequence). The CDR3 has 16 amino acids. V dropped 5 bases and J dropped 7; count of bases not matched to a gene: 13. The CDR3 spells CASSFGGQDNNGELFF. The CDR3 DNA follows: TGTGCCAGTAGTTTTGGTGGACAGGACAATAACGGGGAGCTGTTTTTT.